The rows below give T cell receptor beta chains drawn from one sample of a study of blood T cell repertoires in COVID-19. Assay: immunoSEQ multiplex PCR; the TCRdb copy retains only in-frame clones and omits some. The sample lists fewer than 350,000 clones; around nine tenths were seen once. Sequenced sample: PBMCs or T cells enriched from blood (not recorded which). The origin of the receptors is a woman in her forties who had recovered from COVID-19. The CDR3 runs from the conserved cysteine through the conserved F or W. The D gene is left open where the match is weak. Some rows have no size entry. The others give once, few or many, or a class for an expanded clone.

V gene	D gene	J gene	clone size	CDR3 DNA	CDR3 protein
TRBV28	NA	TRBJ2-5	once	TGTGCCAGCAGTCCCGGGGGGCGGCGGACCCAGTACTTC	CASSPGGRRTQYF
TRBV7-8	TRBD1	TRBJ2-5	once	TGTGCCAGCAGCCCCGGGACAGAAGAGACCCAGTACTTC	CASSPGTEETQYF
TRBV5-1	TRBD2	TRBJ2-1	once	TGCGCCAGCAGGATGCTAGCGGGAGGAAGCAATGAGCAGTTCTTC	CASRMLAGGSNEQFF
TRBV6-2/TRBV6-3	NA	TRBJ2-5	NA	TGTGCCAGCAGTTACCACACGCCGGGGTCAGAGACCCAGTACTTC	CASSYHTPGSETQYF
TRBV2	NA	TRBJ2-5	NA	TGTGCCAGCAGTGGAGACACTCAAGAGACCCAGTACTTC	CASSGDTQETQYF
TRBV11-2	TRBD1	TRBJ2-5	NA	TGTGCCAGCAGCGCGGACAGGGGTTTGGAGACCCAGTACTTC	CASSADRGLETQYF
TRBV7-3	TRBD1	TRBJ2-5	NA	TGTGCCAGCAGCTTAAAAGCAGGGGGCAAGGAGACCCAGTACTTC	CASSLKAGGKETQYF
TRBV5-1	NA	TRBJ2-2	NA	TGCGCCAGCAGCTTGGCTCAGGCGAACACCGGGGAGCTGTTTTTT	CASSLAQANTGELFF
TRBV4-1	TRBD1	TRBJ1-1	NA	TGCGCCAGCAGCCAAGCCGGACAGGGGGACACTGAAGCTTTCTTT	CASSQAGQGDTEAFF
TRBV6-5	TRBD2	TRBJ2-3	once	TGTGCCAGCAGACCAACTAGCGGGGACACAGATACGCAGTATTTT	CASRPTSGDTDTQYF
TRBV18	NA	TRBJ2-5	few	TGTGCCAGCTCACCACCGGACAGCAAAGAGACCCAGTACTTC	CASSPPDSKETQYF
TRBV5-7	NA	TRBJ1-2	NA	TGTGCCAGCAACAACGACCCCGGGACTACTAACTATGGCTACACCTTC	CASNNDPGTTNYGYTF
TRBV5-1	NA	TRBJ2-7	NA	TGCGCCAGCAGCGCAGAGAAGACAGGCTCGGAGTACTTC	CASSAEKTGSEYF
TRBV7-9	TRBD1	TRBJ2-7	NA	TGTGCCAGCAGCTTAGCCGCAGGGACAGCGGAGCAGTACTTC	CASSLAAGTAEQYF
TRBV7-9	TRBD1	TRBJ2-7	NA	TGTGCCAGCAGCTTATCCAGGGGGCATCACGAGCAGTACTTC	CASSLSRGHHEQYF
TRBV5-1	NA	TRBJ2-7	NA	TGCGCCAGCAGCTTCGGGGGTGGGGTAAGGGACGAGCAGTACTTC	CASSFGGGVRDEQYF
TRBV6-2/TRBV6-3	TRBD1	TRBJ1-2	NA	TGTGCCAGCAGTAACTCGGACAGGGATGGCTACACCTTC	CASSNSDRDGYTF
TRBV28	NA	TRBJ1-2	NA	TGTGCCAGCAGTTTAGTCCGAACGGGTGGCTACACCTTC	CASSLVRTGGYTF
TRBV7-2	NA	TRBJ2-1	NA	TGTGCCAGCAGCGCATATTTAGTTGAGCAGTTCTTC	CASSAYLVEQFF
TRBV19	TRBD2	TRBJ2-1	NA	TGTGCCAGTAGTGCCCGGACTAGCGGGAGGACCCATGAGCAGTTCTTC	CASSARTSGRTHEQFF
TRBV4-3	TRBD1	TRBJ2-6	few	TGCGCCAGCAGCGGGACAGGGTCTGGGGCCAACGTCCTGACTTTC	CASSGTGSGANVLTF
TRBV28	TRBD1	TRBJ1-4	NA	TGTGCCAGCAGCCTCGCCGGGACAGAAGATGAAAAACTGTTTTTT	CASSLAGTEDEKLFF
TRBV18	TRBD1	TRBJ1-1	NA	TGTGCCAGCTCACCACCTACAGGGGCCGGGATGAACACTGAAGCTTTCTTT	CASSPPTGAGMNTEAFF
TRBV13	TRBD1	TRBJ2-3	NA	TGTGCCAGCAGCTCAATAAACCTCGACAGGGGGCGGGATACGCAGTATTTT	CASSSINLDRGRDTQYF
TRBV4-1	TRBD1	TRBJ1-2	few	TGCGCCAGCAGCCAAGGAATCTCTGACAGGGGGCACGGCTACACCTTC	CASSQGISDRGHGYTF
TRBV27	NA	TRBJ2-3	once	TGTGCCAGCAGTGCGTCCCGGAGGCCCACAGATACGCAGTATTTT	CASSASRRPTDTQYF
TRBV5-1	NA	TRBJ2-3	NA	TGCGCCAGCAGCTTGGGGGCTAGTAGCGATCATAGCACAGATACGCAGTATTTT	CASSLGASSDHSTDTQYF
TRBV6-2/TRBV6-3	TRBD1	TRBJ2-4	NA	TGTGCCAGCAGTTCTGGGACAGGGGAGGACATTCAGTACTTC	CASSSGTGEDIQYF
TRBV7-2	TRBD1	TRBJ1-6	NA	TGTGCCAGCAGCTTACTAAGGACAGGTGCGACTTCACCCCTCCACTTT	CASSLLRTGATSPLHF
TRBV18	NA	TRBJ2-3	NA	TGTGCCAGCTCACCAGCGCACCCCACAGATACGCAGTATTTT	CASSPAHPTDTQYF
TRBV15	TRBD1	TRBJ1-1	once	TGTGCCACCAGCAGAGATCGCGGGACAGGGGCTTACACTGAAGCTTTCTTT	CATSRDRGTGAYTEAFF
TRBV7-9	TRBD1	TRBJ1-1	NA	TGTGCCAGCAGCTTAGCAGGCGGGACAGGGGACAAAGCTTTCTTT	CASSLAGGTGDKAFF
TRBV28	TRBD2	TRBJ2-7	NA	TGTGCCAGCGGGGGACTAGCGGGAGCGCCGGGGGAGCAGTACTTC	CASGGLAGAPGEQYF
TRBV28	NA	TRBJ2-3	once	TGTGCCAGCAGTGAAAGCCCCTCCCTTACGCAGTATTTT	CASSESPSLTQYF
TRBV7-9	NA	TRBJ2-3	few	TGTGCCAGCAGCTTAGGCTATTCAGATACGCAGTATTTT	CASSLGYSDTQYF
TRBV12-3/TRBV12-4	NA	TRBJ2-7	NA	TGTGCCAGCCGGGGTTCTGACGAGCAGTACTTC	CASRGSDEQYF
TRBV7-9	NA	TRBJ2-3	NA	TGTGCCAGCAGCTTACCGGGGGGCACAGATACGCAGTATTTT	CASSLPGGTDTQYF